This T cell receptor (beta chain) is drawn from a study of T cell repertoires in cytomegalovirus infection. The wider study: It can be stated that public TCR beta signatures indicated CMV infection as well as a matching HLA type. Study findings and constraints: Summed public TCR beta family frequency identified CMV carriers bearing the relevant HLA. CMV-specific TCR beta clonotypes restricted by HLA-C were the ones dominating the ex vivo response.

TCRdb redid the calling of the reads with MiXCR, one entry per CDR3 protein. This table holds some 590,000 distinct CDR3 sequences, 40% found once. The sample holds one count of this clonotype. As yet, its antigen is unknown. The germline gives CDR1 MNHEY, CDR2 SMNVEV (reference sequence). The CDR3 has 15 residues. J was trimmed by 5 bases and V by 8 bases; bases with no gene match: 12. Sequenced material: cultured PBMCs, taken from culture after CMV antigen stimulation. The clonotype was recovered from a human donor in good health (CMV status not recorded). Some clones in this sample may be carry-over from other donors' samples. The chain uses TRBV27 and TRBJ2-3, with 8 bases identical to TRBD1. CDR3 region: CASQGAGPPRDTQYF. CDR3 nucleotide sequence: TGTGCCAGCCAGGGGGCAGGGCCACCGAGAGATACGCAGTATTTT.